Below are 27 T cell receptor beta chains sequenced from a single sample in a study of blood T cell repertoires in COVID-19. Profiling relied on immunoSEQ multiplex PCR, and the TCRdb table lists in-frame clones only, not all of them. The repertoire has 150,000 or so clones, around 87% of them found once; the top ten carry around an eighth. Sequenced sample: peripheral blood. These receptors were taken from a man aged 18-30 years with COVID-19, enrolled during active disease.

The genes are TRBV7-9 and TRBJ1-2, with 9 positions matching TRBD1. This CDR3 is built from 13 residues. Per germline, CDR1 SEHNR and CDR2 FQNEAQ (reference sequence). The J segment lost 7 bases and the V segment lost 7 bases, leaving 7 bases of the junction unmatched. The CDR3 loop reads CASNKQGAGGYTF. CDR3 coding DNA: TGTGCCAGCAACAAACAGGGGGCTGGTGGCTACACCTTC. The complete variable domain, with remaining parts taken from reference TRBV7-9 and TRBJ1-2, reads DTGVSQNPRHKITKRGQNVTFRCDPISEHNRLYWYRQTLGQGPEFLTYFQNEAQLEKSRLLSDRFSAERPKGSFSTLEIQRTEQGDSAMYLCASNKQGAGGYTFGSGTRLTVV.

V gene TRBV7-9 combines with J gene TRBJ2-7, with D perhaps TRBD1 (5 bases). The germline V gene encodes CDR1 SEHNR and CDR2 FQNEAQ (reference sequence). The CDR3 contains 16 residues. V was clipped by 0 bases and J by 0 bases, with 12 bases between them. CDR3 DNA sequence: TGTGCCAGCAGCTTAGCGGCAGGGTCGAGCTCCTACGAGCAGTACTTC. Its protein is CASSLAAGSSSYEQYF.

This clone is a singleton in its sample. The V and J genes are TRBV6-5 and TRBJ2-7; weak D call: TRBD1 (5 bases). This CDR3 spans 13 amino acids. Germline lookup yields CDR1 MNHEY and CDR2 SVGAGI. V shed 10 bases and J shed 4 bases, with 17 bases lying between them. The DNA of the CDR3 is TGTGCCATCGCAAGGGCAGGGCCGTACGAGCAGTACTTC. This codes for CAIARAGPYEQYF.

The J gene is TRBJ1-4, the V gene TRBV2; tentatively, D is TRBD1 (6 bases). The CDR3 is 13 amino acids. Germline loops: CDR1 SNHLY, CDR2 FYNNEI. V lost 3 bases and J 5 bases, leaving 7 bases between the germline ends. In DNA, the CDR3 is TGTGCCAGCAGTGACCAGGGGAATGAAAAACTGTTTTTT. It encodes CASSDQGNEKLFF. The complete variable domain, with remaining parts taken from reference TRBV2 and TRBJ1-4, reads EPEVTQTPSHQVTQMGQEVILRCVPISNHLYFYWYRQILGQKVEFLVSFYNNEISEKSEIFDDQFSVERPDGSNFTLKIRSTKLEDSAMYFCASSDQGNEKLFFGSGTQLSVL.

The gene calls are TRBV9 and TRBJ2-3; D is ambiguous. V was cut by 3 bases and J by 2 bases, with 13 bases left in between. The CDR3 is 15 amino acids. CDR1 and CDR2 from the germline V gene are SGDLS and YYNGEE. The CDR3 spells CASSGRSIPTDTQYF. CDR3 DNA sequence: TGTGCCAGCAGCGGCAGATCGATCCCCACAGATACGCAGTATTTT.

This clone was seen a handful of times. This chain connects TRBV7-9 to TRBJ2-7, with a weak D call TRBD2 (6 bases). CDR3 length: 12 residues. CDR1 and CDR2 (germline): SEHNR, FQNEAQ (reference sequence). V lost 8 bases to trimming and J lost 3 bases, with 11 bases between them. This chain's CDR3 is CASGAGGYEQYF. CDR3 nucleotides: TGTGCCAGCGGGGCCGGGGGCTACGAGCAGTACTTC.

This chain connects TRBV27 to TRBJ2-5; 7 bases fit TRBD1. Germline-derived CDR1 and CDR2 are MNHEY and SMNVEV (reference sequence). V lost 2 bases and J lost 1; bases outside the gene matches: 4. The CDR3 runs to 15 residues. This CDR3 is CASSLLGQVQETQYF. CDR3 sequence (DNA): TGTGCCAGCAGTTTACTAGGACAGGTCCAAGAGACCCAGTACTTC.

This chain connects TRBV11-3 to TRBJ2-7; 11 bases agree with TRBD1. CDR1 is SGHNT and CDR2 is YENEEA in the germline V gene. Trimming removed 0 bases from V and 2 bases from J; junction bases left unmatched: 6. The CDR3 spans 17 residues. The CDR3 reads CASSLDVGGQGAYEQYF. CDR3 coding DNA: TGTGCCAGCAGCTTAGATGTGGGGGGACAGGGGGCCTACGAGCAGTACTTC.

DNA for the CDR3: TGTGCCAGCAGCTCCCCGGGAGCGGAAGGGCATCCCTACGAGCAGTACTTC. The encoded protein is CASSSPGAEGHPYEQYF. The chain couples TRBV5-5 to TRBJ2-7; TRBD2 might be the D (6 bases). CDR3 size: 17 residues. The ends were cut back, 3 bases at V and 2 bases at J, with 21 bases in the middle. Looked up from germline, CDR1 is SGHKS and CDR2 is YYEKEE (reference sequence). Variable domain in full (rest from reference TRBV5-5 and TRBJ2-7): DAGVTQSPTHLIKTRGQQVTLRCSPISGHKSVSWYQQVLGQGPQFIFQYYEKEERGRGNFPDRFSARQFPNYSSELNVNALLLGDSALYLCASSSPGAEGHPYEQYFGPGTRLTVT.

The chain couples TRBV2 to TRBJ1-1; D not resolved. Deletions cut 5 bases from V and 0 bases from J, with 7 bases between. Germline CDR1 reads SNHLY; CDR2 reads FYNNEI. The CDR3 is 13 residues long. In nucleotides, the CDR3 is TGTGCCAGCAGTCCCAGAATGAACACTGAAGCTTTCTTT. This gives the protein CASSPRMNTEAFF.

The chain couples TRBV29-1 to TRBJ2-2, with D unresolved. From germline, CDR1 is SQVTM and CDR2 ANQGSEA. Trimming left V 4 bases short and J 1 base short, with 4 bases between. The CDR3 length is 12 residues. The CDR3 loop reads CSVAGNTGELFF. The DNA for the CDR3 is TGCAGCGTTGCCGGGAACACCGGGGAGCTGTTTTTT.

This sequence joins TRBV4-3 and TRBJ2-2, with TRBD2 identical over 8 bases. V lost 6 bases and J lost 3; bases outside the gene matches: 9. In germline, CDR1 is LGHNA, CDR2 YSLEER. This CDR3 spans 16 amino acids. CDR3 sequence: CASSQAREGYTGELFF. The CDR3 nucleotides read TGCGCCAGCAGTCAGGCCCGGGAGGGGTACACCGGGGAGCTGTTTTTT.

The CDR3 loop is CASSQSPGGEDGYTF. In DNA form, the CDR3 reads TGTGCCAGCAGCCAAAGCCCCGGGGGGGAGGATGGCTACACCTTC. V usage is TRBV27 and J usage is TRBJ1-2, with D possibly being TRBD1 (5 bases). Germline assignment: CDR1 MNHEY and CDR2 SMNVEV (reference sequence). V was trimmed by 6 bases and J by 6 bases, leaving 20 bases between them. CDR3 length: 15 amino acids.

The chain employs TRBV20-1 and TRBJ2-1, with D uncertain. The CDR3 sequence is 11 residues long. The V end was cut by 7 bases, the J end by 5 bases, with 9 bases between. Germline V CDR1 and CDR2: DFQATT, SNEGSKA (reference sequence). The CDR3 loop is CSVSLHNEQFF. The CDR3 DNA reads as TGCAGTGTTTCCCTCCACAATGAGCAGTTCTTC.

The chain couples TRBV2 to TRBJ2-5, with 7 positions matching TRBD2. This CDR3 contains 14 residues. Losses at the gene ends were 4 bases for V and 4 bases for J; bases not matched to a gene: 6. Germline CDR1 and CDR2: SNHLY and FYNNEI. In nucleotides, the CDR3 is TGTGCCAGCAGTGTATTAGCGGGTCCAGAGACCCAGTACTTC. Translating it yields CASSVLAGPETQYF.

The genes are TRBV14 and TRBJ2-7; 8 positions match TRBD2. V trimming: 3 bases; J trimming: 0 bases; junction bases outside the gene matches: 10. CDR1 is SGHDN, CDR2 FVKESK, per germline. The CDR3 is made up of 17 amino acids. Here the CDR3 reads CASSHGTLADTSYEQYF. The DNA of the CDR3 is TGTGCCAGCAGCCATGGCACACTAGCGGATACCTCCTACGAGCAGTACTTC. The variable domain in full, with the rest retrieved from reference TRBV14 and TRBJ2-7, is EAGVTQFPSHSVIEKGQTVTLRCDPISGHDNLYWYRRVMGKEIKFLLHFVKESKQDESGMPNNRFLAERTGGTYSTLKVQPAELEDSGVYFCASSHGTLADTSYEQYFGPGTRLTVT.

The CDR3, as DNA: TGTGCCAGCAGTGACTCCGGGACTAGCGGCACCGGGGAGCTGTTTTTT. It encodes CASSDSGTSGTGELFF. The rearrangement links TRBV6-4 to TRBJ2-2, with 11 bases that match TRBD2. After removal of 0 bases from V and 4 bases from J, the junction contained 1 base not matched to a gene. The CDR3 covers 16 residues. Per the germline V gene, CDR1 is MRHNA and CDR2 is SNTAGT.

The chain joins TRBV2 to TRBJ2-1; perhaps TRBD1 as D (5 bases). The V gene's germline CDR1 is SNHLY and CDR2 FYNNEI. V lost 4 bases and J 1 base, leaving 14 bases between the germline ends. The CDR3 spans 16 residues. The CDR3 protein is CASSGQGSISYNEQFF. DNA of the CDR3: TGTGCCAGCAGTGGGCAGGGTAGTATTTCCTACAATGAGCAGTTCTTC.

The rearrangement joins TRBV5-1 to TRBJ2-7; D is possibly TRBD2 (5 bases). CDR3 size: 14 residues. The V end lost 1 base, the J end lost 4 bases, and 12 bases lay between the germline ends. Germline values: CDR1 SGHRS, CDR2 YFSETQ. The DNA for the CDR3 is TGCGCCAGCAGCTTGTTTCGAGGGAGTTACGAGCAGTACTTC. Translation: CASSLFRGSYEQYF.

The chain recombines TRBV19 with TRBJ2-3; D is perhaps TRBD1 (5 bases). The CDR3 has 16 residues. CDR1 and CDR2 from the germline V gene are LNHDA and SQIVND (reference sequence). Trimming cost V 1 base and J 1 base, with 12 bases left between them. Here the CDR3 DNA reads TGTGCCAGTAGTATAGGGGGCAGCCCTGGCACAGATACGCAGTATTTT. Amino acid sequence: CASSIGGSPGTDTQYF.

The CDR3 reads CASSQIGTRGETQYF. The DNA of the CDR3 is TGTGCCAGCAGTCAGATAGGGACTAGGGGAGAGACCCAGTACTTC. The chain links TRBV6-2 or TRBV6-3 to TRBJ2-5, with 8 bases lining up with TRBD2. Germline V gene lookup returns CDR1 MNHEY and CDR2 SVGEGT. The V gene end was trimmed by 5 bases and the J gene end by 4 bases; junction bases not matched to a gene: 9. This CDR3 is built from 15 residues.

This chain links TRBV7-2 with TRBJ2-5, with D possibly TRBD2 on 6 matching bases. CDR1 SGHTA and CDR2 FQGNSA come from the germline V gene. Trimming stripped 2 bases from V and 2 bases from J, with 9 bases between. CDR3 size: 14 residues. The CDR3 protein is CASSLFGGQETQYF. The CDR3 bases are TGTGCCAGCAGCTTATTCGGGGGACAAGAGACCCAGTACTTC.

V and J are TRBV2 and TRBJ2-3; TRBD2 aligns across 14 bases. This CDR3 region has 15 residues. V was clipped by 6 bases and J by 15 bases; unmatched bases: 14. Looked up from germline, CDR1 is SNHLY and CDR2 is FYNNEI. In DNA, the CDR3 is TGTGCCAGCAGGGGACTAGCGGGAGTCTTCCAGGTTCGATATTTT. Residues: CASRGLAGVFQVRYF.

The chain is built from TRBV28 and TRBJ1-5; TRBD1 aligns across 8 bases. Germline lookup yields CDR1 MDHEN and CDR2 SYDVKM. The CDR3 length is 17 residues. V dropped 8 bases and J dropped 1; count of bases not matched to a gene: 13. The CDR3 nucleotides are TGTGCCAGCCTCCCAGGGGGCGGCACCGCGAGCAATCAGCCCCAGCATTTT. Translated, it gives CASLPGGGTASNQPQHF.

The chain carries TRBV14 and TRBJ2-3; 11 nucleotides match TRBD2. After removal of 3 bases from V and 7 bases from J, the junction contained 15 bases not matched to a gene. Looked up from germline, CDR1 is SGHDN and CDR2 is FVKESK. The CDR3 spans 18 residues. The CDR3 protein is CASSHPGGLAAFRNTQYF. Written as DNA, the CDR3 is TGTGCCAGCAGCCATCCTGGGGGACTAGCGGCCTTTAGGAATACGCAGTATTTT.

V gene TRBV19 combines with J gene TRBJ2-3; 9 bases match TRBD2. Trimming at V came to 6 bases and at J to 5 bases, leaving 6 bases not matched to a gene. Per germline, CDR1 LNHDA and CDR2 SQIVND (reference sequence). The CDR3 is 14 residues long. The CDR3 spells CASSLAGALDTQYF. The CDR3 DNA follows: TGTGCCAGTAGCTTAGCGGGAGCGTTAGATACGCAGTATTTT.

This chain uses TRBV11-2 with TRBJ1-2; TRBD1 matches at 9 bases. The CDR3 is 14 amino acids. Germline CDR1 reads SGHAT; CDR2 reads FQNNGV. V lost 6 bases, J lost 5 bases, and 7 bases stayed unmatched. DNA for the CDR3: TGTGCCAGCAGTTCGACAGGGGGTAGTTATGGCTACACCTTC. It encodes CASSSTGGSYGYTF.